The clone carrying this TCR beta chain has a count of ten or more. The source of the sample is a study of early T cells in non-severe SARS-CoV-2 infection. TCRdb re-derived calls from the 5' RACE reads in MiXCR, one entry per CDR3 protein. The table has fewer than 45,000 distinct CDR3 sequences, 8% to 10% seen once; the top ten hold less than 15%. The junction had 3 bases not matched to a gene; V was cut back by 5 bases and J by 3 bases. The CDR3 runs to 14 residues. The chain is built from TRBV12-3 or TRBV12-4 and TRBJ2-7; the match to TRBD2 covers 11 bases. This TCR came from an adult who was a healthcare worker with PCR-confirmed SARS-CoV-2 infection or an uninfected control (not recorded which). The sample comprised whole blood. The CDR3 loop is CASSPLAGGYEQYF. In DNA form, the CDR3 reads TGTGCCAGCAGTCCCCTAGCGGGGGGCTACGAGCAGTACTTC.